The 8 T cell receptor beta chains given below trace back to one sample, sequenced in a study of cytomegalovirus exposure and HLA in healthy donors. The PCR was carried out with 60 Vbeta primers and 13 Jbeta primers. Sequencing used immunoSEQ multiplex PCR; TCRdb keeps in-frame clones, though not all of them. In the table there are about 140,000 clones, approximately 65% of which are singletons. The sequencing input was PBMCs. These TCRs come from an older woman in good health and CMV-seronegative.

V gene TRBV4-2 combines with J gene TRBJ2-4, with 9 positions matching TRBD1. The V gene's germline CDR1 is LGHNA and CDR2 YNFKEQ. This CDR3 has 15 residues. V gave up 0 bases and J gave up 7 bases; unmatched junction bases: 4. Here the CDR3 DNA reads TGTGCCAGCAGCCAAGATCCAGGGACAGGGAACATTCAGTACTTC. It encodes CASSQDPGTGNIQYF.

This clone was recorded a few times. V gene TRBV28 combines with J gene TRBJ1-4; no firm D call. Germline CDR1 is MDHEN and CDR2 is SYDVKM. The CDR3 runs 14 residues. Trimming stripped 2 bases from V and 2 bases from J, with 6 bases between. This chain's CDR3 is CASSLAGTNEKLFF. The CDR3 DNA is TGTGCCAGCAGTTTAGCGGGTACTAATGAAAAACTGTTTTTT.

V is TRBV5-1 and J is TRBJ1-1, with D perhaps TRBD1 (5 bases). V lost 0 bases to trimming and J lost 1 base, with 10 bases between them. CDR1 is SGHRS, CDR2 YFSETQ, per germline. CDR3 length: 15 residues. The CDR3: CASSLAGPTNTEAFF. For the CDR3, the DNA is TGCGCCAGCAGCTTGGCAGGGCCCACGAACACTGAAGCTTTCTTT.

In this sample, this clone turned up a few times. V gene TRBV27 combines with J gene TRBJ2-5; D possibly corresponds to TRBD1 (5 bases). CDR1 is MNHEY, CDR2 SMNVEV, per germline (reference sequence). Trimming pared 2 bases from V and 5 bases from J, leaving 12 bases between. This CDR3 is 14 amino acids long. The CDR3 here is CASSLSREWETQYF. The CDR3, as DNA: TGTGCCAGCAGTTTAAGCAGGGAATGGGAGACCCAGTACTTC.

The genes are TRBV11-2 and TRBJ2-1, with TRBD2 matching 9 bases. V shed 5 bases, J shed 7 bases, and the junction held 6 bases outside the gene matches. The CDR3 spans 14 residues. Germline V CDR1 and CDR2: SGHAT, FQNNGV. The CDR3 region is CASSASGNRNEQFF. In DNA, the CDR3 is TGTGCCAGCAGCGCTAGCGGGAACCGGAATGAGCAGTTCTTC.

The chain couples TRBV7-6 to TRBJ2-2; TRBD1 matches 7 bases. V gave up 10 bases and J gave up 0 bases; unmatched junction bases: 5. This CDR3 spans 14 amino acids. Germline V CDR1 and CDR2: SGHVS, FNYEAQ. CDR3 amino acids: CATRQGPNTGELFF. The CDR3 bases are TGTGCCACCCGACAGGGCCCGAACACCGGGGAGCTGTTTTTT.

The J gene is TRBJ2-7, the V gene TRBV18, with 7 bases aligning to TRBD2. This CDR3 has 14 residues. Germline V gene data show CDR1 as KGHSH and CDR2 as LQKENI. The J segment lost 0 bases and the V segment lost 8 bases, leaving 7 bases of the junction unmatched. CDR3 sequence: CASKRGGSSYEQYF. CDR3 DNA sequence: TGTGCCAGCAAAAGGGGCGGGAGCTCCTACGAGCAGTACTTC.

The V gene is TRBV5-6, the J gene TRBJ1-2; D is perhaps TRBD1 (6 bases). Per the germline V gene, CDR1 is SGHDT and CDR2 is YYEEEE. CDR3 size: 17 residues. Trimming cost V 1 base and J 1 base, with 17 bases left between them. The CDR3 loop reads CASSLPRGGPFNYGYTF. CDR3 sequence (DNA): TGTGCCAGCAGCTTGCCCCGGGGGGGGCCCTTTAACTATGGCTACACCTTC.